The next 8 T cell receptor beta chains were all read from a single sample in a study of cytomegalovirus exposure and HLA in healthy donors. The PCR employed 60 Vbeta primers together with 13 Jbeta primers. Sequenced by immunoSEQ multiplex PCR; TCRdb stores in-frame clones only, minus some. The repertoire table contains about 120,000 clones. Sequencing was done on a sample of PBMCs. These receptors were taken from a man between 18 and 35 years old in good health and CMV-seronegative.

The chain links TRBV19 to TRBJ1-1, with unresolved D. The CDR3 extends over 13 amino acids. Germline assignment: CDR1 LNHDA and CDR2 SQIVND (reference sequence). V lost 8 bases to trimming and J lost 11 bases, with 21 bases between them. The CDR3 spells CASGPQQPPYAFF. The DNA for the CDR3 is TGTGCCAGTGGGCCCCAACAGCCTCCCTATGCTTTCTTT.

The gene calls are TRBV5-6 and TRBJ1-4, with D possibly TRBD1 on 5 matching bases. Germline CDR1 is SGHDT and CDR2 is YYEEEE. The CDR3 sequence is 14 residues long. Deletions cut 3 bases from V and 5 bases from J, with 11 bases between. CDR3 residues: CASSSGVDNEKLFF. The CDR3 nucleotides read TGTGCCAGCAGCTCGGGGGTGGACAATGAAAAACTGTTTTTT.

CDR3 amino acids: CASSSLRTAYNEQFF. The CDR3 DNA reads TGTGCCAGCAGCTCCCTCCGGACAGCCTACAATGAGCAGTTCTTC. The gene calls are TRBV11-2 and TRBJ2-1; D possibly corresponds to TRBD1 (6 bases). CDR1 is SGHAT, CDR2 FQNNGV, per germline. The CDR3 is made up of 15 amino acids. Trimming pared 4 bases from V and 2 bases from J, leaving 12 bases between. Filled out from reference TRBV11-2 and TRBJ2-1, the complete variable domain reads EAGVAQSPRYKIIEKRQSVAFWCNPISGHATLYWYQQILGQGPKLLIQFQNNGVVDDSQLPKDRFSAERLKGVDSTLKIQPAKLEDSAVYLCASSSLRTAYNEQFFGPGTRLTVL.

The CDR3, as DNA: TGTGCCAGCAGCTCAACGACAGGGGCGGGCACAGATACGCAGTATTTT. This encodes CASSSTTGAGTDTQYF. The chain is built from TRBV7-2 and TRBJ2-3; 8 bases are a match to TRBD1. J was trimmed by 1 base and V by 4 bases; bases with no gene match: 7. From germline, CDR1 is SGHTA and CDR2 FQGNSA. The CDR3 contains 16 residues.

In nucleotides, the CDR3 is TGTGCCAGTAGTATGGACAGGGGGGTGAATGAGCAGTTCTTC. Its protein is CASSMDRGVNEQFF. The V gene is TRBV19, the J gene TRBJ2-1, with 10 positions matching TRBD1. Germline V gives CDR1 LNHDA, CDR2 SQIVND (reference sequence). Trimming cost V 3 bases and J 7 bases; bases outside gene matches: 3. The CDR3 contains 14 residues.

This chain uses TRBV2 with TRBJ1-5, with D perhaps matching TRBD1 (5 bases). The V gene lost 6 bases and the J gene lost 1 base, with 10 bases spanning the gap. The CDR3 contains 14 residues. CDR1 and CDR2 from the germline V gene are SNHLY and FYNNEI. In DNA form, the CDR3 reads TGTGCCAGCAGGACGGGGGAAAGCAATCAGCCCCAGCATTTT. Its protein product is CASRTGESNQPQHF. The complete variable domain, with remaining parts taken from reference TRBV2 and TRBJ1-5, reads EPEVTQTPSHQVTQMGQEVILRCVPISNHLYFYWYRQILGQKVEFLVSFYNNEISEKSEIFDDQFSVERPDGSNFTLKIRSTKLEDSAMYFCASRTGESNQPQHFGDGTRLSIL.

The CDR3 DNA follows: TGTGCCAGCTCAATAACTAGCGGGGGGCCTTTCTACGAGCAGTACTTC. Its protein is CASSITSGGPFYEQYF. V is TRBV18 and J is TRBJ2-7; 12 bases match TRBD2. This CDR3 is 16 amino acids long. Germline V gene lookup returns CDR1 KGHSH and CDR2 LQKENI. J was trimmed by 3 bases and V by 5 bases; bases with no gene match: 8.

This chain joins TRBV19 and TRBJ2-1; 9 bases align to TRBD1. Losses at the gene ends were 9 bases for V and 7 bases for J; bases not matched to a gene: 10. Germline CDR1 is LNHDA and CDR2 is SQIVND (reference sequence). This CDR3 has 14 residues. The CDR3 region has the DNA TGTGCCAGCACCGGGACAGGGAGGCAGAATGAGCAGTTCTTC. It yields the protein CASTGTGRQNEQFF. Drawing the rest from reference TRBV19 and TRBJ2-1, the complete variable domain is DGGITQSPKYLFRKEGQNVTLSCEQNLNHDAMYWYRQDPGQGLRLIYYSQIVNDFQKGDIAEGYSVSREKKESFPLTVTSAQKNPTAFYLCASTGTGRQNEQFFGPGTRLTVL.